This note documents a single T cell receptor (beta chain) sequence. Its matching antigen is unknown. This table comes from immunoSEQ multiplex PCR, and its TCRdb copy is limited to in-frame clones, with some not included. The data show approximately 3,700 clones, nearly 60% seen once. This record comes from a study of tumor-infiltrating lymphocytes in localized non-small cell lung cancer. Broader study findings: Different pieces of the same tissue went to different assays, confounding technical variation with intratumor heterogeneity.

This TCR was recovered from a human donor with non-small cell lung cancer. Sequencing used uninvolved lung tissue not adjacent to the tumor.

Written as DNA, the CDR3 is TGCGCCAGCAGCCAAGCGGGAGCCGGTTATGGCTACACCTTC. Its translation is CASSQAGAGYGYTF. The genes are TRBV4-1 and TRBJ1-2, with D unclear. CDR1 MGHRA and CDR2 YSYEKL come from the germline V gene. Trimming cost V 1 base and J 5 bases, with 11 bases left between them. This CDR3 spans 14 amino acids.